This is a list of T cell receptor beta chains from one sample in a study of identifying expanded T cells in peripheral blood. Produced via immunoSEQ multiplex PCR; TCRdb's table is partial and in-frame only. This table has more than 85,000 clones, approximately 90% appearing once. The sequencing input was blood. These TCRs come from a person aged 18 to 75 in good health. CDR3s include the opening cysteine and the closing phenylalanine or tryptophan. The D gene is left open where the match is weak. Only part of the rows carry a size: once, few, many, or a class if the clone is expanded.

TRBV6-5	-	TRBJ1-1	-	TGTGCCAACAGTGTGTTGAGGTACACTGAAGCTTTCTTT	CANSVLRYTEAFF
TRBV29-1	-	TRBJ2-3	-	TGCAGCGCTCGGGGATATTTTGCAGATACGCAGTATTTT	CSARGYFADTQYF
TRBV5-1	TRBD2	TRBJ2-5	-	TGCGCCAGCAGCCCTCGACGTAGCGGGGGGCTTCAAGAGACCCAGTACTTC	CASSPRRSGGLQETQYF
TRBV27	-	TRBJ1-5	-	TGTGCCAGCAGTTTTACAAAGGCCCAGCCCCAGCATTTT	CASSFTKAQPQHF
TRBV5-8	-	TRBJ1-3	-	TGTGCCAGCCTCTCACGGACACCCTTAAGCTCTGGAAACACCATATATTTT	CASLSRTPLSSGNTIYF
TRBV25-1	TRBD2	TRBJ2-7	once	TGTGCCAGCAGTGAATCCCAGCGGGAGGTCTACGAGCAGTACTTC	CASSESQREVYEQYF
TRBV28	TRBD2	TRBJ2-7	-	TGTGCCAGCAGTAGAGCGGGAGACCTCGGCGAGCAGTACTTC	CASSRAGDLGEQYF
TRBV5-4	-	TRBJ1-1	-	TGTGCCAGCAGCTGGCCGGGGAACACTGAAGCTTTCTTT	CASSWPGNTEAFF
TRBV6-5	-	TRBJ1-2	few	TGTGCCAGCAGTACCACAGCCTTTAGTGGCTACACCTTC	CASSTTAFSGYTF
TRBV10-3	-	TRBJ2-7	-	TGTGCCATCGGACGGACAACGAACTACGAGCAGTACTTC	CAIGRTTNYEQYF
TRBV18	-	TRBJ2-5	-	TGTGCCAGCTCACTCTTCCAAGAGACCCAGTACTTC	CASSLFQETQYF
TRBV9	-	TRBJ1-2	-	TGTGCCAGCAGCGCCAGAGAAGGACGGGGCTACACCTTC	CASSAREGRGYTF
TRBV4-2	-	TRBJ2-1	-	TGTGCCAGCAGCCAAGAAGGGGTTTCTGTCAGTGAGCAGTTCTTC	CASSQEGVSVSEQFF
TRBV10-1	-	TRBJ2-3	-	TGCGCCAGCAGTGAGAGTACAGGGTTTTATACGCAGTATTTT	CASSESTGFYTQYF
TRBV7-8	-	TRBJ1-4	-	TGTGCCAGCAGCTCGAGGGGTAATGAAAAACTGTTTTTT	CASSSRGNEKLFF
TRBV29-1	TRBD2	TRBJ2-3	-	TGCAGCGTTGTAAGGCTAGCGGGGCCTGGCACAGATACGCAGTATTTT	CSVVRLAGPGTDTQYF
TRBV19	-	TRBJ1-3	-	TGTGCCGCAGGGATTTCTGGAAACACCATATATTTT	CAAGISGNTIYF
TRBV5-1	-	TRBJ2-2	-	TGCGCCAGCAGCTTGGGACTCTCCGGGGAGCTGTTTTTT	CASSLGLSGELFF
TRBV19	-	TRBJ1-1	-	TGTGCCAGCTGGGACTCTGGCACTGAAGCTTTCTTT	CASWDSGTEAFF
TRBV19	TRBD1	TRBJ1-6	once	TGTGCCAGTACTACTGGGGGGGACAGCTCCTATAATTCACCCCTCCACTTT	CASTTGGDSSYNSPLHF
TRBV30	-	TRBJ2-1	-	TGTGCCTGGGCAGGGATGGGGAATGAGCAGTTCTTC	CAWAGMGNEQFF
TRBV6-6	-	TRBJ2-6	once	TGTGCCAGCAGAGAGGGGGGGGTTGCTGGGGCCAACGTCCTGACTTTC	CASREGGVAGANVLTF
TRBV19	-	TRBJ2-1	-	TGTGCCAGTAGTAAAAGGTATTACGATGAGCAGTTCTTC	CASSKRYYDEQFF
TRBV14	TRBD1	TRBJ1-4	-	TGTGCCAGCAGCCATCGCGGGACAGGCGAAAAACTGTTTTTT	CASSHRGTGEKLFF
TRBV6-6	TRBD1	TRBJ2-7	-	TGTGCCAGCAGCCTACAGGGGGCTCTCTACGAGCAGTACTTC	CASSLQGALYEQYF
TRBV5-4	TRBD1	TRBJ2-7	-	TGTGCCAGCAGCCTTCGACAGGGGAGCTCCTACGAGCAGTACTTC	CASSLRQGSSYEQYF
TRBV28	-	TRBJ2-7	-	TGTGCCAGCCAGACGGACCCCTACGAGCAGTACTTC	CASQTDPYEQYF
TRBV5-1	-	TRBJ1-3	few	TGCGCCAGCAGCCTAGAACAGGGTTCTGGAAACACCATATATTTT	CASSLEQGSGNTIYF
TRBV27	TRBD1	TRBJ1-6	-	TGTGCCAGCAGTATCACTACCGGACAGGCTTCACCCCTCCACTTT	CASSITTGQASPLHF
TRBV7-3	TRBD2	TRBJ2-1	once	TGTGCCAGCAGCTCCGTAGGAGGACTAGCGGGAGAATCCCCCAGGAATGAGCAGTTCTTC	CASSSVGGLAGESPRNEQFF
TRBV19	TRBD1	TRBJ1-3	-	TGTGCCAGTAGTACGACACGACAGGGACGAACAGGAAACACCATATATTTT	CASSTTRQGRTGNTIYF
TRBV21-1	-	TRBJ2-2	-	TGTGCCAGCAGCAAAAAAGTGCATGACAGGGGGCCCGGGGAGCTGTTTTTT	CASSKKVHDRGPGELFF
TRBV28	TRBD2	TRBJ2-1	-	TGTGCCAGCAGACGGGACTACTCCTACAATGAGCAGTTCTTC	CASRRDYSYNEQFF
TRBV2	-	TRBJ1-6	-	TGTGTGAGCACGGCAGAAGTCGTTTCACCCCTCCACTTT	CVSTAEVVSPLHF
TRBV5-6	-	TRBJ2-6	-	TGTGCCAGCAGCTCTACAGGTGACAGCTCTGGGGCCAACGTCCTGACTTTC	CASSSTGDSSGANVLTF
TRBV27	-	TRBJ2-3	-	TGTGCCAGCAGCCCATTCGACAGGATCCCAGATACGCAGTATTTT	CASSPFDRIPDTQYF
TRBV7-3	TRBD1	TRBJ2-1	-	TGTGCCAGCAGCTCGCTGACAGGGAGTTTCTACAATGAGCAGTTCTTC	CASSSLTGSFYNEQFF
TRBV19	-	TRBJ1-5	few	TGTGCCAGTAGGGCGGGGGGGCATGGCAATCAGCCCCAGCATTTT	CASRAGGHGNQPQHF
TRBV7-6	-	TRBJ2-7	-	TGTGCCAGCAGCTTCAGCGGCTTCTCCTACGAGCAGTACTTC	CASSFSGFSYEQYF
TRBV6-5	-	TRBJ2-7	-	TGTGCCAGCAGTTACGGGGACGAGCAGTACTTC	CASSYGDEQYF
TRBV5-6	TRBD1	TRBJ2-2	-	TGTGCCAGCAGCTTGTGGGACAGGGACACCGGGGAGCTGTTTTTT	CASSLWDRDTGELFF
TRBV15	-	TRBJ2-1	-	TGTGCCACCAGCAGAGGAGTGAACAATGAGCAGTTCTTC	CATSRGVNNEQFF
TRBV5-1	TRBD2	TRBJ2-5	-	TGCGCCAGCAGCTTGGCTCCCAGCGGGGGGAACCAAGAGACCCAGTACTTC	CASSLAPSGGNQETQYF
TRBV14	TRBD1	TRBJ2-3	-	TGTGCCAGCAGCCTCGGACAGGGAATCGATACGCAGTATTTT	CASSLGQGIDTQYF
TRBV21-1	-	TRBJ1-1	-	TGTGCCAGCAGCAAATTGATTGGGCTGAGACAGGGTCCCACTGAAGCTTTCTTT	CASSKLIGLRQGPTEAFF
TRBV5-1	TRBD2	TRBJ2-1	-	TGCGCCAGCAGCTGGGGAGGGAATGAGCAGTTCTTC	CASSWGGNEQFF